A single sample gave rise to the 4 T cell receptor beta chains below, sequenced in a study of neurological immune-mediated disorders. Indicated time point: longitudinal time-point 3. In TCRdb, the 5' RACE reads were re-called with MiXCR into one record per CDR3 protein. Counted here are 84,000 or so distinct CDR3 sequences, 3.5% to 4.5% occurring once; the ten biggest clones make up approximately 5.8%. Sequenced: PBMCs. Receptors were obtained from a woman aged 55 to 70 with multiple sclerosis.

This clonotype was detected ten times or more. The J gene is TRBJ1-1, the V gene TRBV7-8; D is ambiguous. The V gene's germline CDR1 is SGHVS and CDR2 FQNEAQ. The CDR3 totals 17 residues. V was cut by 5 bases and J by 8 bases, with 27 bases left in between. Written as DNA, the CDR3 is TGTGCCAGCAGCCCCCGCCCCTTGGCTGAAATAGGGCCCGAAGCTTTCTTT. Translating gives CASSPRPLAEIGPEAFF. Based on the CDR3 plus reference TRBV7-8 and TRBJ1-1, the full variable domain is GAGVSQSPRYKVAKRGQDVALRCDPISGHVSLFWYQQALGQGPEFLTYFQNEAQLDKSGLPSDRFFAERPEGSVSTLKIQRTQQEDSAVYLCASSPRPLAEIGPEAFFGQGTRLTVV.

This clonotype was recorded many times. The chain couples TRBV5-1 to TRBJ1-2; D is unclear. The CDR3 length is 15 residues. Germline-derived CDR1 and CDR2 are SGHRS and YFSETQ. Trimming cost V 0 bases and J 6 bases, with 15 bases left between them. The chain's CDR3 is CASSLDSESRDGYTF. The DNA of the CDR3 is TGCGCCAGCAGCTTGGACAGCGAGTCTCGCGATGGCTACACCTTC.

This clonotype was seen at least ten times. The chain joins TRBV12-3 or TRBV12-4 to TRBJ1-3; 9 bases line up with TRBD1. The length of the CDR3 is 17 residues. J was trimmed by 5 bases and V by 6 bases; bases with no gene match: 14. CDR3 nucleotides: TGTGCCAGCAGGTCCGGGACAGGGCGTTTACGACGAAACACCATATATTTT. Amino acid sequence: CASRSGTGRLRRNTIYF.

The table lists this clonotype with many counts. The V gene is TRBV12-3 or TRBV12-4, the J gene TRBJ1-5; TRBD1 matches at 9 bases. V dropped 3 bases and J dropped 3; count of bases not matched to a gene: 6. The CDR3 consists of 16 residues. The CDR3 DNA sequence: TGTGCCAGCAGTTTGCTTCGACAGGGGGACAATCAGCCCCAGCATTTT. Translating it yields CASSLLRQGDNQPQHF.